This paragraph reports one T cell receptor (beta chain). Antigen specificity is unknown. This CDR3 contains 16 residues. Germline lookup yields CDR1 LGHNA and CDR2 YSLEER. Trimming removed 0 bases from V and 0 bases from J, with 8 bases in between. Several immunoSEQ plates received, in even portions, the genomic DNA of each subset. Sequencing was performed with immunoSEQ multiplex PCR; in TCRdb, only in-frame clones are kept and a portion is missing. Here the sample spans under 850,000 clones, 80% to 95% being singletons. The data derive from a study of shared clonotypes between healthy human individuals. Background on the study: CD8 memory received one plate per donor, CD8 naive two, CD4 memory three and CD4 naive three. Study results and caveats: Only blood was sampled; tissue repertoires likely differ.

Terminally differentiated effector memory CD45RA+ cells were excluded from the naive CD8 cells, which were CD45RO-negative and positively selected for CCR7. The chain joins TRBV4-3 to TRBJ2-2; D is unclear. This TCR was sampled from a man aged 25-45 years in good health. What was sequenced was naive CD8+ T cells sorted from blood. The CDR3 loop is CASSQEPDANTGELFF. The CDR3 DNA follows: TGCGCCAGCAGCCAAGAACCCGACGCGAACACCGGGGAGCTGTTTTTT.